This T cell receptor beta chain stems from a study of blood T cell repertoires in COVID-19. Recruits, aged about 18 to 89 years, lived in 25 or so US areas. The CDR3 loop spans 15 amino acids. Germline V gene lookup returns CDR1 MNHEY and CDR2 SMNVEV (reference sequence). V shed 6 bases, J shed 7 bases, and the junction held 10 bases outside the gene matches. Produced via immunoSEQ multiplex PCR; TCRdb's table is partial and in-frame only. The table includes 240,000 or so clones, approximately 85% detected once. The origin of this receptor is a woman in her 50s who had recovered from COVID-19. The material sequenced was PBMCs or T cells enriched from blood (not recorded which). The chain has TRBV27 and TRBJ2-7; 12 bases map to TRBD2. CDR3 DNA sequence: TGTGCCAGCAGACCTCGGACTAGCGGGGTTAGGGAGCAGTACTTC. Protein: CASRPRTSGVREQYF.